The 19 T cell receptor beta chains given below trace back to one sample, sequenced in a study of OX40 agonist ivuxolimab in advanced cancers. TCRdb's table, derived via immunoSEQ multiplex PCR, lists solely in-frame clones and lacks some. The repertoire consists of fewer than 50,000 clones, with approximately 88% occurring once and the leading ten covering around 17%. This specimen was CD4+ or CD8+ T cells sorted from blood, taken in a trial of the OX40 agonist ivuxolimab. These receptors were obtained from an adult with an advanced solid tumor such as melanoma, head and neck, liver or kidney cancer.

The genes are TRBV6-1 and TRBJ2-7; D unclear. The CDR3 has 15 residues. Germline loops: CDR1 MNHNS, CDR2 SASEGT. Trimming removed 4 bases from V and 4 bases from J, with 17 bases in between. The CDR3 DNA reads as TGTGCCAGCAGTGGGCGCCAGAGAGTTCCATACGAGCAGTACTTC. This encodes CASSGRQRVPYEQYF.

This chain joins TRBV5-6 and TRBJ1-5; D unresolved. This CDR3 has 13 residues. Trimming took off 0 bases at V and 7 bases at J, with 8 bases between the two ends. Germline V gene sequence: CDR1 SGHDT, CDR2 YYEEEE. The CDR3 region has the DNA TGTGCCAGCAGCTTGGGGGGTGGGCAGCCCCAGCATTTT. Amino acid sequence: CASSLGGGQPQHF.

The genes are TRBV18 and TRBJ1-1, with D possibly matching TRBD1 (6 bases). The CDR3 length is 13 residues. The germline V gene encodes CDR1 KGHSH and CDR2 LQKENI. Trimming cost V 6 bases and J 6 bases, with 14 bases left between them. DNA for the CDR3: TGTGCCAGCTCCCTGAGGGGGGGGTCTGAAGCTTTCTTT. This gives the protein CASSLRGGSEAFF.

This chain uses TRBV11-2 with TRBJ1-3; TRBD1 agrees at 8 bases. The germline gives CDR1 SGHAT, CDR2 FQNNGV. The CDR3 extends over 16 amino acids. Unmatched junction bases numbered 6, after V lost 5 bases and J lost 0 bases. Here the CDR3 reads CASSQDRDGSGNTIYF. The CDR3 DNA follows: TGTGCCAGCAGCCAGGACAGGGACGGCTCTGGAAACACCATATATTTT.

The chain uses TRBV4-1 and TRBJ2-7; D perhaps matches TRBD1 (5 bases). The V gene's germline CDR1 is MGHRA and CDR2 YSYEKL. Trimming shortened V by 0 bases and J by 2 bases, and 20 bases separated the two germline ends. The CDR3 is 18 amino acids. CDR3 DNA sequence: TGCGCCAGCAGCCAAGATCGCACAGGCATCGTGAAACCCTACGAGCAGTACTTC. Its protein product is CASSQDRTGIVKPYEQYF.

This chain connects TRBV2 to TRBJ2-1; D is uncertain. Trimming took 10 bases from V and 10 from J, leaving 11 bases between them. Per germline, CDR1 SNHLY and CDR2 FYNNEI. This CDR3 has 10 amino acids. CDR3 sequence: CATSAREQFF. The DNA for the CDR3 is TGTGCCACCTCGGCAAGGGAGCAGTTCTTC.

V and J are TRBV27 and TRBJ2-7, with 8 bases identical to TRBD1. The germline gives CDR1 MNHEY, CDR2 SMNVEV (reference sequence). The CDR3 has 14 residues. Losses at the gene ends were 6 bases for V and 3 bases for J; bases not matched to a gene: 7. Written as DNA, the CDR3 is TGTGCCAGCAGCCCTACAGGGGGACACTACGAGCAGTACTTC. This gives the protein CASSPTGGHYEQYF.

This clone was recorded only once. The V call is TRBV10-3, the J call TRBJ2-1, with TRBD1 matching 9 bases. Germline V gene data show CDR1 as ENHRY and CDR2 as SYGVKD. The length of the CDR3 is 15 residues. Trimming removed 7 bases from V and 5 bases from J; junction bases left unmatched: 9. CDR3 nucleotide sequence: TGTGCCATCACAATTGGGACAGGGCCCGACAATGAGCAGTTCTTC. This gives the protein CAITIGTGPDNEQFF.

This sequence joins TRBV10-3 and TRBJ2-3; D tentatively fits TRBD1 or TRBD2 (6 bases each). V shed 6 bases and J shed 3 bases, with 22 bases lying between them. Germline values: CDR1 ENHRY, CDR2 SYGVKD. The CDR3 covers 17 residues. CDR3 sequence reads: CAIRLVEGEARTDTQYF. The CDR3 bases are TGTGCCATCAGACTGGTAGAGGGGGAGGCCCGGACAGATACGCAGTATTTT.

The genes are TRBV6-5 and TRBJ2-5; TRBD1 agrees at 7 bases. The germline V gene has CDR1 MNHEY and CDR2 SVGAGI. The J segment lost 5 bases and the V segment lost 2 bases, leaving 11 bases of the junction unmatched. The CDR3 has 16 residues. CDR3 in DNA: TGTGCCAGCAGTTACAACCTGAACAGGGGAGAGGAGACCCAGTACTTC. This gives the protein CASSYNLNRGEETQYF.

The CDR3 nucleotides are TGTGCCAGCAGCGACGGACAGGGCCAAGAGACCCAGTACTTC. This encodes CASSDGQGQETQYF. The chain joins TRBV9 to TRBJ2-5; TRBD1 matches 8 bases. V was pared by 3 bases and J by 1 base, with 2 bases of the junction left unmatched. This CDR3 has 14 amino acids. From germline, CDR1 is SGDLS and CDR2 YYNGEE.

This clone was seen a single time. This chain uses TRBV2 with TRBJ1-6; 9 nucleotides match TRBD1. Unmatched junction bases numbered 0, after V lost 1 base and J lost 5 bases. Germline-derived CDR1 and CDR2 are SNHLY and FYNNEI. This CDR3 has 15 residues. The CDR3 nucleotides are TGTGCCAGCAGTGAAGGGACAGGGGATAATTCACCCCTCCACTTT. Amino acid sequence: CASSEGTGDNSPLHF.

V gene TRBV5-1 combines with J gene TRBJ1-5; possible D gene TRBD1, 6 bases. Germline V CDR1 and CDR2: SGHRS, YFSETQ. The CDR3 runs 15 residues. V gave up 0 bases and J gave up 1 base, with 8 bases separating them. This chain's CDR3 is CASSLAGTSNQPQHF. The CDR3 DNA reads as TGCGCCAGCAGCTTGGCGGGGACAAGCAATCAGCCCCAGCATTTT. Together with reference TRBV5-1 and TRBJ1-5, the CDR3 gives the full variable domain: KAGVTQTPRYLIKTRGQQVTLSCSPISGHRSVSWYQQTPGQGLQFLFEYFSETQRNKGNFPGRFSGRQFSNSRSEMNVSTLELGDSALYLCASSLAGTSNQPQHFGDGTRLSIL.

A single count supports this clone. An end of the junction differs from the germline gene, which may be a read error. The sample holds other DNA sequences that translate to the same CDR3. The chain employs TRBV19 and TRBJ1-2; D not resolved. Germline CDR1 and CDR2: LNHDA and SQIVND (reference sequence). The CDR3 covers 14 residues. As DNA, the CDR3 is TGTGCCAGTAGGGGATGGCCTGATAACTATGGTTACACCTTC. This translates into CASRGWPDNYGYTF.

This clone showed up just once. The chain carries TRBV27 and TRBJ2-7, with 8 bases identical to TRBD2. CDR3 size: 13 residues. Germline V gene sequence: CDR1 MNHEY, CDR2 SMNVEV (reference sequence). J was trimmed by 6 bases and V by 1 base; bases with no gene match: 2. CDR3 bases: TGTGCCAGCAGTTTATTAGCGGGAAGCGAGCAGTACTTC. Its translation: CASSLLAGSEQYF.

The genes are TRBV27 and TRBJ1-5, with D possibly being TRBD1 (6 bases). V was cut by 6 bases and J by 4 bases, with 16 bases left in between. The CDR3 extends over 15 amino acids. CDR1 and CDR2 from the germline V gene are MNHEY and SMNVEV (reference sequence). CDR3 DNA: TGTGCCAGCAGAGGGGCCGGGACACTTAATCAGCCCCAGCATTTT. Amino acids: CASRGAGTLNQPQHF.

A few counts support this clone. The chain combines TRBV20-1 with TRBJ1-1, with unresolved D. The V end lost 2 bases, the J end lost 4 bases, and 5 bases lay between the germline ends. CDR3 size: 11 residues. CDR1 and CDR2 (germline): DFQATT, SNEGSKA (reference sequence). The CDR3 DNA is TGCAGTGCTAGATGGGGCACTGAAGCTTTCTTT. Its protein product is CSARWGTEAFF.

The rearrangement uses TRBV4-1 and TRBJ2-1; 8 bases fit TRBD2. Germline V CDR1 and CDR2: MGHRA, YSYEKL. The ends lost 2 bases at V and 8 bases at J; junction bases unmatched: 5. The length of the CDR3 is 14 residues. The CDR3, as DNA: TGCGCCAGCAGCCAACCACGGCGGGGGGATGAGCAGTTCTTC. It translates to CASSQPRRGDEQFF.

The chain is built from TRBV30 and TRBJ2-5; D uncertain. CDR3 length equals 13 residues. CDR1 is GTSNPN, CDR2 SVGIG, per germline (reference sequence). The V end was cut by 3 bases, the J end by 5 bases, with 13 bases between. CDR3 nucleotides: TGTGCCTGGAGCGCTGTGGGGTTCGAGACCCAGTACTTC. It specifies CAWSAVGFETQYF.